This T cell receptor beta chain was observed in a study of shared clonotypes between healthy human individuals. Study-wide results and limits: Clonotypes that were shared across a handful of donors made up 4.5% to 5% of naive CD4 clonotypes.

Clones were sequenced by immunoSEQ multiplex PCR, and TCRdb holds only the in-frame ones, with some missing. The sample includes roughly 640,000 clones, about 74% of them seen just once. With respect to this clone: Antigen unknown.

Specimen: memory CD4+ T cells sorted from blood. This sample's subset: CD45RA-negative fraction. The receptor's source is a woman aged 25 to 39 in good health.

The CDR3 nucleotides read TGTGCCAGCAGCCCCGCCCCCACAGGCATGAACTATGGCTACACCTTC. This sequence encodes CASSPAPTGMNYGYTF. The chain recombines TRBV5-6 with TRBJ1-2; tentative D call: TRBD1 (5 bases). The V end was cut by 4 bases, the J end by 2 bases, with 18 bases between. CDR3 length: 16 amino acids. Germline V gene data show CDR1 as SGHDT and CDR2 as YYEEEE.